This T cell receptor (beta chain) emerged from a study of blood T cell repertoires in COVID-19. Authors' methods: Amplification from reference gene primers served as the basis for estimated nucleated cell counts. Only in-frame clones appear in the TCRdb table, and some are missing; sequencing was by immunoSEQ multiplex PCR. V, J and clone size were drawn from that table, and D and trimming were deduced from the DNA. There are 500,000 or so clones in the sample; about 85% occur only once, and 0.7% lies in the top ten. Ages ranged from about 18 to 89 years, with residence in some 25 US areas. The CDR3 spans 13 residues. CDR1 and CDR2 (germline): MNHEY, SMNVEV (reference sequence). Trimming stripped 5 bases from V and 8 bases from J, with 12 bases between.

Sequencing was done on a sample of PBMCs or T cells enriched from blood (not recorded which). The genes are TRBV27 and TRBJ1-4, with D possibly matching TRBD1 (5 bases). The receptor comes from a woman aged 18-29 years who had recovered from COVID-19. The CDR3 sequence is CASSQRRGEKLFF. CDR3 DNA: TGTGCCAGCAGTCAGAGGAGGGGCGAAAAACTGTTTTTT.